Below, one T cell receptor beta chain is given with its context. This sample stems from a study of shared clonotypes between healthy human individuals. Assay used: immunoSEQ multiplex PCR; TCRdb lists only in-frame clones, some missing. Among roughly 2 million clones listed, 90% to 95% were seen once. The TCR comes from a man between 18 and 35 years old in good health. The sequencing sample was made of naive CD4+ T cells sorted from blood. This sample's subset: CD45RA+ positively selected.

The CDR3 is CASSYAGPSTDTQYF. In nucleotides, the CDR3 is TGTGCCAGCAGTTACGCCGGGCCTAGCACAGATACGCAGTATTTT. The chain is built from TRBV6-5 and TRBJ2-3; D is unclear. The CDR3 extends over 15 amino acids. The germline V and J ends were trimmed by 2 bases and 0 bases, with 9 bases remaining between them. The germline CDR1 and CDR2 sequences are MNHEY and SVGAGI.